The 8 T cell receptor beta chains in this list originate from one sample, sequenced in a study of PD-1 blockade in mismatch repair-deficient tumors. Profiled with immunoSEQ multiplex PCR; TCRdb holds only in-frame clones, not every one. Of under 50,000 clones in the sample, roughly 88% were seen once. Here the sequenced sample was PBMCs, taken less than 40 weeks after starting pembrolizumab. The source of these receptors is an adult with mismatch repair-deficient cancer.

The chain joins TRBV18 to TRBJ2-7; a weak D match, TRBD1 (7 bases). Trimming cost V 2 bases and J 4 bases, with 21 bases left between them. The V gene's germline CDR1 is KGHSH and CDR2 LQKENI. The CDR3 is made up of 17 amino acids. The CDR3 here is CASSPIRSAGGSYEQYF. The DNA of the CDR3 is TGTGCCAGCTCACCAATCAGATCAGCAGGGGGGAGTTACGAGCAGTACTTC.

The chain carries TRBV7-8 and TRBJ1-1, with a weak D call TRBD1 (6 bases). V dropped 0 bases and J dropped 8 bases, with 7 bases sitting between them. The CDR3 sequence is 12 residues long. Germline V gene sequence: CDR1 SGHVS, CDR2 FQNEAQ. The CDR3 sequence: CASSLATGEAFF. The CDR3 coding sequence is TGTGCCAGCAGCTTAGCCACAGGGGAAGCTTTCTTT.

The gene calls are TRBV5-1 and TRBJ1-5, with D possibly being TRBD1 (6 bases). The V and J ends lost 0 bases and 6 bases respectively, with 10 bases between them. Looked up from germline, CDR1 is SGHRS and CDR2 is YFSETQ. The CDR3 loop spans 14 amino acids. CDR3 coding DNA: TGCGCCAGCAGCTTGGGGGGGGGCTCTCAGCCCCAGCATTTT. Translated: CASSLGGGSQPQHF.

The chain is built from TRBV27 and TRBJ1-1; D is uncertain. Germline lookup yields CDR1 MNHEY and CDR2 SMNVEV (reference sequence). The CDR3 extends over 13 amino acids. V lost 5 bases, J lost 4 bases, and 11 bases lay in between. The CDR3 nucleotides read TGTGCCAGCAGTGTCAGTCGAGGCACTGAAGCTTTCTTT. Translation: CASSVSRGTEAFF.

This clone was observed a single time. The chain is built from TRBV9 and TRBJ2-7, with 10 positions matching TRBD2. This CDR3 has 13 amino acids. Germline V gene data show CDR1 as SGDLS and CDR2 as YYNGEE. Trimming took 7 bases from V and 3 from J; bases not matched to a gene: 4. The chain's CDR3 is CASGTSDRYEQYF. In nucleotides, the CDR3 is TGTGCCAGCGGGACTAGCGACCGCTACGAGCAGTACTTC. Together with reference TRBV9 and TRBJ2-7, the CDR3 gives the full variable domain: DSGVTQTPKHLITATGQRVTLRCSPRSGDLSVYWYQQSLDQGLQFLIQYYNGEERAKGNILERFSAQQFPDLHSELNLSSLELGDSALYFCASGTSDRYEQYFGPGTRLTVT.

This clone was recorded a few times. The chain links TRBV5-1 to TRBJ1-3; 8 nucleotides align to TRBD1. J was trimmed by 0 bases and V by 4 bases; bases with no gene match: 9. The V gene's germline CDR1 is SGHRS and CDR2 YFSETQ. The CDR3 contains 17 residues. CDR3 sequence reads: CASSAGTGLFSGNTIYF. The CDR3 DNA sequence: TGCGCCAGCAGCGCCGGGACAGGTCTCTTCTCTGGAAACACCATATATTTT.

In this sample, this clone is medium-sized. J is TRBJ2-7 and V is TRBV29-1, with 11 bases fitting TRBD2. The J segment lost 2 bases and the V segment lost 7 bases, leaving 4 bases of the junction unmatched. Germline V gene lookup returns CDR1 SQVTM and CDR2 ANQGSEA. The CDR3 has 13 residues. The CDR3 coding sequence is TGCAGCGCCGGGACTAGCGGCGCCTACGAGCAGTACTTC. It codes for CSAGTSGAYEQYF.

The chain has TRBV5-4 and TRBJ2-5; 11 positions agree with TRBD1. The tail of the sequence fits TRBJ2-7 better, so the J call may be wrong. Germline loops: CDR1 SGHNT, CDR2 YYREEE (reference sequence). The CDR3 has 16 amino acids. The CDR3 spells CASSSPLGQGASEQYF. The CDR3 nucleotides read TGTGCCAGCAGCTCGCCCCTCGGACAGGGGGCTAGCGAGCAGTACTTC.